This T cell receptor (beta chain) stems from a study of blood T cells in healthy people across ages. The germline gives CDR1 SGDLS, CDR2 YYNGEE. The CDR3 length is 15 residues. The germline V and J ends were trimmed by 3 bases and 1 base, with 13 bases remaining between them. This clonotype was seen a few times. PCR was performed a second time for about 7 to 11 cycles using a sample-barcoded 5' primer and a J-beta primer mix. From the 5' RACE reads, TCRdb called clonotypes with MiXCR, one entry per CDR3 protein. The data show 850,000 to 1,100,000 distinct CDR3 sequences, 35% to 45% seen once. Sequenced input: blood. This receptor was identified in a man in his late teens or twenties in good health. The V and J genes are TRBV9 and TRBJ1-1; D gene uncertain. The chain's CDR3 is CASSATSLGNTEAFF. CDR3 coding DNA: TGTGCCAGCAGCGCAACCTCACTGGGGAACACTGAAGCTTTCTTT.